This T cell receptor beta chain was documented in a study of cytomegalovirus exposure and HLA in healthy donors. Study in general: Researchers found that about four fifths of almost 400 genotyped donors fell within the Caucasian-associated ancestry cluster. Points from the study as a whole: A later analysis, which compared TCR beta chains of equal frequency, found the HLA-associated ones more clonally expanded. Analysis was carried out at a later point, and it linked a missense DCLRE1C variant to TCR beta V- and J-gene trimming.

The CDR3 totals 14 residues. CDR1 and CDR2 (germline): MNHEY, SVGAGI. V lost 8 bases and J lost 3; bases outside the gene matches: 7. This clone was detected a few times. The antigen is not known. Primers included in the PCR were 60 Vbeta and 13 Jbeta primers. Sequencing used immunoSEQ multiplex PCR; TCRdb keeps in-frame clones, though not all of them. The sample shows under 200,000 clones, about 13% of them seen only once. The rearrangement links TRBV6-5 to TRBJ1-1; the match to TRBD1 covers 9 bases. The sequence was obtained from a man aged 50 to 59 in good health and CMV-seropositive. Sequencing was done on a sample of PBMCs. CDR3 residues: CASWVDRGYTEAFF. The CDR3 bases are TGTGCCAGCTGGGTGGACAGGGGCTACACTGAAGCTTTCTTT.